These 30 T cell receptor beta chains share one sample of origin, sequenced in a study of shared clonotypes between healthy human individuals. TCRdb's copy holds only in-frame clones and misses some; the assay was immunoSEQ multiplex PCR. In the table there are roughly 2 million clones, about 94% of which are singletons. Naive CD8 cells comprised CD45RO-negative, CCR7-positively selected cells, excluding terminally differentiated effector memory CD45RA+ cells. The material sequenced was naive CD8+ T cells sorted from blood. The receptors were sampled from a man in his late teens or twenties in good health.

CDR3 protein: CAMGLSSYNEQFF. The CDR3 nucleotides are TGTGCCATGGGCCTTAGCTCCTACAATGAGCAGTTCTTC. The chain recombines TRBV2 with TRBJ2-1; D is undetermined. Trimming took 10 bases from V and 0 from J, leaving 10 bases between them. CDR1 SNHLY and CDR2 FYNNEI come from the germline V gene. This CDR3 is built from 13 residues.

The chain is built from TRBV5-4 and TRBJ1-2; D is uncertain. The CDR3 extends over 13 amino acids. Trimming pared 0 bases from V and 0 bases from J, leaving 3 bases between. CDR1 is SGHNT, CDR2 YYREEE, per germline (reference sequence). CDR3 DNA: TGTGCCAGCAGCTTGGACGCTAACTATGGCTACACCTTC. Encoded protein: CASSLDANYGYTF.

The chain links TRBV9 to TRBJ1-1, with D perhaps matching TRBD1 (5 bases). Germline V gene data show CDR1 as SGDLS and CDR2 as YYNGEE. Trimming stripped 4 bases from V and 6 bases from J, with 13 bases between. CDR3 length: 13 amino acids. The CDR3 protein is CASSPFGTSEAFF. The CDR3 DNA reads TGTGCCAGCAGCCCATTCGGGACGTCTGAAGCTTTCTTT.

With regard to this clone: In the same sample, other DNA sequences code for this CDR3. This chain connects TRBV13 to TRBJ2-7; 7 bases are a match to TRBD1. V shed 5 bases and J 2 bases; nucleotides not matched to a gene: 6. The CDR3 length is 14 residues. From germline, CDR1 is PRHDT and CDR2 FYEKMQ (reference sequence). This chain's CDR3 is CASSLGQETYEQYF. The CDR3 DNA is TGTGCCAGCAGCCTCGGACAGGAAACCTACGAGCAGTACTTC.

The chain has TRBV13 and TRBJ1-1; D unclear. V was shortened by 1 base and J by 9 bases, with 18 bases between the two germline ends. This CDR3 has 15 amino acids. Per the germline V gene, CDR1 is PRHDT and CDR2 is FYEKMQ (reference sequence). The CDR3, as DNA: TGTGCCAGCAGCTTAGTAGGGTCGGGGAATACCCAAGCTTTCTTT. It translates to CASSLVGSGNTQAFF.

The chain combines TRBV5-1 with TRBJ1-2; D is perhaps TRBD1 (5 bases). Deletions cut 1 base from V and 2 bases from J, with 9 bases between. Germline assignment: CDR1 SGHRS and CDR2 YFSETQ. This CDR3 is built from 14 residues. The CDR3 reads CASSLPGWNYGYTF. The CDR3 coding sequence is TGCGCCAGCAGCTTGCCAGGGTGGAACTATGGCTACACCTTC.

V and J are TRBV10-3 and TRBJ2-5; D call uncertain. Germline values: CDR1 ENHRY, CDR2 SYGVKD. V lost 0 bases and J lost 1, with 6 bases in between. The CDR3 spans 14 residues. The CDR3 loop is CAISESSLQETQYF. CDR3 nucleotide sequence: TGTGCCATCAGTGAGTCGTCCCTCCAAGAGACCCAGTACTTC.

This chain joins TRBV6-5 and TRBJ1-4; D is undetermined. V was pared by 6 bases and J by 4 bases, with 9 bases between. The CDR3 loop spans 13 amino acids. Germline V gives CDR1 MNHEY, CDR2 SVGAGI. CDR3 sequence (DNA): TGTGCCAGCAGAGGAGGAGATAATGAAAAACTGTTTTTT. Residues: CASRGGDNEKLFF.

About this clone itself: The same CDR3 can be traced to other DNA sequences in this sample. The rearrangement uses TRBV2 and TRBJ2-1; the D is unclear. The CDR3 has 11 residues. Germline V lookup: CDR1 SNHLY, CDR2 FYNNEI. Trimming stripped 4 bases from V and 4 bases from J, with 2 bases between. The CDR3 sequence: CASSGYNEQFF. For the CDR3, the DNA is TGTGCCAGCAGTGGTTACAATGAGCAGTTCTTC.

This chain connects TRBV12-5 to TRBJ1-1; D call uncertain. Trimming took off 6 bases at V and 0 bases at J, with 11 bases between the two ends. Per germline, CDR1 LGHNT and CDR2 FRNRAP. CDR3 size: 14 residues. CDR3 region: CASGPTVLNTEAFF. The DNA for the CDR3 is TGTGCTAGTGGACCGACCGTACTGAACACTGAAGCTTTCTTT.

V is TRBV5-1 and J is TRBJ2-1; possibly TRBD2 for D (6 bases). The CDR3 spans 15 residues. CDR1 is SGHRS and CDR2 is YFSETQ in the germline V gene. Trimming removed 0 bases from V and 5 bases from J, with 12 bases in between. CDR3 bases: TGCGCCAGCAGCTTGGTGGAGGGAGGTCACAATGAGCAGTTCTTC. Translation gives CASSLVEGGHNEQFF.

The CDR3 DNA is TGTGCCAGCAGTTTATCCTGGGATGGGGATCAGCCCCAGCATTTT. Translation: CASSLSWDGDQPQHF. The rearrangement joins TRBV28 to TRBJ1-5; D not certain. V was trimmed by 1 base and J by 5 bases, leaving 12 bases between them. The CDR3 extends over 15 amino acids. Per the germline V gene, CDR1 is MDHEN and CDR2 is SYDVKM. Supplemented by reference TRBV28 and TRBJ1-5, the full variable domain reads DVKVTQSSRYLVKRTGEKVFLECVQDMDHENMFWYRQDPGLGLRLIYFSYDVKMKEKGDIPEGYSVSREKKERFSLILESASTNQTSMYLCASSLSWDGDQPQHFGDGTRLSIL.

This sequence joins TRBV27 and TRBJ2-3; a weak D match, TRBD2 (6 bases). The CDR3 runs to 16 residues. Germline-derived CDR1 and CDR2 are MNHEY and SMNVEV (reference sequence). V was trimmed by 6 bases and J by 0 bases, leaving 16 bases between them. The CDR3 DNA follows: TGTGCCAGCAGACTAGCCGCAGGCCCTAGCACAGATACGCAGTATTTT. This gives the protein CASRLAAGPSTDTQYF.

The sample holds a few counts of this clone. This rearrangement joins TRBV11-3 to TRBJ2-7; no firm D call. V lost 1 base, J lost 1 base, and 5 bases lay in between. Germline-derived CDR1 and CDR2 are SGHNT and YENEEA. This CDR3 is 13 amino acids long. This chain's CDR3 is CASSLAQSYEQYF. In DNA, the CDR3 is TGTGCCAGCAGCTTAGCCCAGTCCTACGAGCAGTACTTC.

This clone was observed once. V and J are TRBV30 and TRBJ1-1, with no clear D. This CDR3 region has 13 residues. Germline values: CDR1 GTSNPN, CDR2 SVGIG (reference sequence). Between the trimmed V and J ends, which lost 1 base and 1 base, there was a span of 7 bases. The CDR3 DNA reads TGTGCCTGGAGTGCCTCGGGGAACACTGAAGCTTTCTTT. Protein product: CAWSASGNTEAFF.

CDR3: CASSLSMDRGHEQYF. In nucleotides, the CDR3 is TGTGCCAGCAGCTTGTCTATGGACAGGGGACACGAGCAGTACTTC. The chain is built from TRBV5-4 and TRBJ2-7, with TRBD1 matching over 9 bases. V was clipped by 1 base and J by 5 bases; unmatched bases: 7. The CDR3 sequence is 15 residues long. Per germline, CDR1 SGHNT and CDR2 YYREEE (reference sequence).

This chain links TRBV2 with TRBJ2-3, with 8 nucleotides matching TRBD2. V gave up 4 bases and J gave up 1 base; unmatched junction bases: 7. The CDR3 has 16 amino acids. Looked up from germline, CDR1 is SNHLY and CDR2 is FYNNEI. CDR3 coding DNA: TGTGCCAGCAGTGCTCCGGGACTAGGGGGCACAGATACGCAGTATTTT. It specifies CASSAPGLGGTDTQYF.

The chain couples TRBV7-4 to TRBJ2-7; D uncertain. Deletions cut 5 bases from V and 2 bases from J, with 16 bases between. The CDR3 consists of 15 residues. Germline-derived CDR1 and CDR2 are SGHVT and SQSDAQ. The CDR3 DNA follows: TGTGCCAGCAGCCCCCACTGGGAACCACCCTACGAGCAGTACTTC. Protein sequence: CASSPHWEPPYEQYF. The whole variable domain, filled in from reference TRBV7-4 and TRBJ2-7, reads GAGVSQSPRYKVAKRGRDVALRCDSISGHVTLYWYRQTLGQGSEVLTYSQSDAQRDKSGRPSGRFSAERPERSVSTLKIQRTEQGDSAVYLCASSPHWEPPYEQYFGPGTRLTVT.

V and J are TRBV11-2 and TRBJ2-3; tentatively, D is TRBD2 (5 bases). V dropped 8 bases and J dropped 6 bases, with 18 bases sitting between them. Germline values: CDR1 SGHAT, CDR2 FQNNGV. CDR3 size: 14 residues. The CDR3: CASAGRGPRDTQYF. The CDR3 DNA reads as TGTGCCAGCGCTGGGCGAGGGCCCCGGGATACGCAGTATTTT.

The table lists this clone with a few counts. V and J are TRBV6-1 and TRBJ2-5; 8 nucleotides agree with TRBD2. The DNA end favors TRBJ2-7, so the J call may be wrong. CDR3 length: 15 residues. Germline CDR1 reads MNHNS; CDR2 reads SASEGT. The CDR3 sequence is CASVSPPGGAGEQYF. CDR3 nucleotide sequence: TGTGCCAGCGTCTCCCCTCCGGGGGGGGCCGGCGAGCAGTACTTC.

The V call is TRBV7-8, the J call TRBJ2-7, with 7 bases lining up with TRBD2. CDR3 length: 16 residues. V trimming: 2 bases; J trimming: 6 bases; junction bases outside the gene matches: 13. Germline CDR1 and CDR2: SGHVS and FQNEAQ. The CDR3 loop is CASSLLREPGALEQYF. The CDR3 region has the DNA TGTGCCAGCAGCTTATTGCGGGAGCCCGGAGCTCTCGAGCAGTACTTC.

V and J are TRBV2 and TRBJ2-3, with 7 positions matching TRBD1. V was pared by 5 bases and J by 1 base, with 6 bases of the junction left unmatched. Per germline, CDR1 SNHLY and CDR2 FYNNEI. This CDR3 has 15 residues. CDR3 region: CASSRQGWGTDTQYF. CDR3 in DNA: TGTGCCAGCAGTAGACAGGGATGGGGCACAGATACGCAGTATTTT.

The chain is built from TRBV13 and TRBJ1-1; 7 bases fit TRBD1. Germline lookup yields CDR1 PRHDT and CDR2 FYEKMQ (reference sequence). The CDR3 totals 12 residues. The V gene end was trimmed by 5 bases and the J gene end by 11 bases; junction bases not matched to a gene: 8. DNA of the CDR3: TGTGCCAGCAGCGCCCGCACAGGGGAGGCTTTCTTT. As protein: CASSARTGEAFF.

A remark on this clone: This CDR3 is also generated by other DNA sequences in the sample. The chain carries TRBV10-1 and TRBJ2-2; no firm D call. V lost 3 bases and J lost 0, with 2 bases in between. The CDR3 totals 13 residues. Looked up from germline, CDR1 is WNHNN and CDR2 is SYGVQD (reference sequence). The CDR3 reads CASSDTNTGELFF. CDR3 sequence (DNA): TGCGCCAGCAGTGACACGAACACCGGGGAGCTGTTTTTT.

The chain couples TRBV21-1 to TRBJ2-5; TRBD2 reflects the table's D call only, with no check against the DNA. TRBV21-1 is listed as a pseudogene. The CDR3 has 18 amino acids. This CDR3 is CASSHRTSGELPKETQYF. Written as DNA, the CDR3 is TGTGCCAGCAGCCACCGGACTAGCGGGGAACTACCTAAAGAGACCCAGTACTTC.

V usage is TRBV4-3 and J usage is TRBJ2-3; perhaps TRBD2 as D (5 bases). The CDR3 length is 17 residues. Germline V gives CDR1 LGHNA, CDR2 YSLEER. Trimming removed 0 bases at V and 1 base at J, with 14 bases between. The CDR3 DNA reads TGCGCCAGCAGCCAAGATTTCATGAGCGGCGGCACAGATACGCAGTATTTT. Its protein is CASSQDFMSGGTDTQYF.

The chain carries TRBV6-6 and TRBJ2-3, with D uncertain. CDR1 and CDR2 (germline): MNHNY, SVGAGI (reference sequence). This CDR3 has 14 residues. V was clipped by 5 bases and J by 0 bases, with 9 bases between them. DNA for the CDR3: TGTGCCAGCAGTCCAGAATTTAGCACAGATACGCAGTATTTT. It codes for CASSPEFSTDTQYF.

The chain recombines TRBV15 with TRBJ1-6; no clear D gene. Germline lookup yields CDR1 LNHNV and CDR2 YYDKDF (reference sequence). Trimming cost V 3 bases and J 5 bases, with 8 bases left between them. CDR3 size: 14 residues. In DNA form, the CDR3 reads TGTGCCACCAGCAGCTTGGTCCATAATTCACCCCTCCACTTT. Its protein product is CATSSLVHNSPLHF.

The chain recombines TRBV28 with TRBJ2-5; a weak D match, TRBD2 (5 bases). The CDR3 sequence is 18 residues long. Trimming removed 3 bases from V and 1 base from J, with 21 bases in between. Germline V lookup: CDR1 MDHEN, CDR2 SYDVKM. The chain's CDR3 is CASSFPLEGKILQETQYF. DNA of the CDR3: TGTGCCAGCAGTTTCCCCCTCGAGGGTAAGATTCTCCAAGAGACCCAGTACTTC.

This sequence joins TRBV27 and TRBJ2-2, with D tentatively TRBD1 (5 bases). Germline V gene data show CDR1 as MNHEY and CDR2 as SMNVEV (reference sequence). The CDR3 extends over 14 amino acids. The V end lost 5 bases, the J end lost 4 bases, and 11 bases lay between the germline ends. For the CDR3, the DNA is TGTGCCAGCAGTCCAGGGTCGGGCACCGGGGAGCTGTTTTTT. Translating it yields CASSPGSGTGELFF.